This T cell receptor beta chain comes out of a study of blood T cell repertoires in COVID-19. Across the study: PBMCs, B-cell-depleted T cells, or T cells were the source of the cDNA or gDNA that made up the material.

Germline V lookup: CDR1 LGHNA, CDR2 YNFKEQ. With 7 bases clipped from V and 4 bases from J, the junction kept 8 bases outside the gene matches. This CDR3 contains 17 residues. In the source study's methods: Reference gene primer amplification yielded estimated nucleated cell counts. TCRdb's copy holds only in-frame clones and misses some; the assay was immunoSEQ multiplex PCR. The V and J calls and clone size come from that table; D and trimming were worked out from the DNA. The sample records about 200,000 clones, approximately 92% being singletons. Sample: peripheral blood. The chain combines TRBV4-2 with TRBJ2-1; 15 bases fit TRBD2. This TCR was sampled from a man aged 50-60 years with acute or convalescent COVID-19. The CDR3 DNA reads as TGTGCCAGCACGGGAGGACTAGCGGGGGGGACGTACAATGAGCAGTTCTTC. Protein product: CASTGGLAGGTYNEQFF.